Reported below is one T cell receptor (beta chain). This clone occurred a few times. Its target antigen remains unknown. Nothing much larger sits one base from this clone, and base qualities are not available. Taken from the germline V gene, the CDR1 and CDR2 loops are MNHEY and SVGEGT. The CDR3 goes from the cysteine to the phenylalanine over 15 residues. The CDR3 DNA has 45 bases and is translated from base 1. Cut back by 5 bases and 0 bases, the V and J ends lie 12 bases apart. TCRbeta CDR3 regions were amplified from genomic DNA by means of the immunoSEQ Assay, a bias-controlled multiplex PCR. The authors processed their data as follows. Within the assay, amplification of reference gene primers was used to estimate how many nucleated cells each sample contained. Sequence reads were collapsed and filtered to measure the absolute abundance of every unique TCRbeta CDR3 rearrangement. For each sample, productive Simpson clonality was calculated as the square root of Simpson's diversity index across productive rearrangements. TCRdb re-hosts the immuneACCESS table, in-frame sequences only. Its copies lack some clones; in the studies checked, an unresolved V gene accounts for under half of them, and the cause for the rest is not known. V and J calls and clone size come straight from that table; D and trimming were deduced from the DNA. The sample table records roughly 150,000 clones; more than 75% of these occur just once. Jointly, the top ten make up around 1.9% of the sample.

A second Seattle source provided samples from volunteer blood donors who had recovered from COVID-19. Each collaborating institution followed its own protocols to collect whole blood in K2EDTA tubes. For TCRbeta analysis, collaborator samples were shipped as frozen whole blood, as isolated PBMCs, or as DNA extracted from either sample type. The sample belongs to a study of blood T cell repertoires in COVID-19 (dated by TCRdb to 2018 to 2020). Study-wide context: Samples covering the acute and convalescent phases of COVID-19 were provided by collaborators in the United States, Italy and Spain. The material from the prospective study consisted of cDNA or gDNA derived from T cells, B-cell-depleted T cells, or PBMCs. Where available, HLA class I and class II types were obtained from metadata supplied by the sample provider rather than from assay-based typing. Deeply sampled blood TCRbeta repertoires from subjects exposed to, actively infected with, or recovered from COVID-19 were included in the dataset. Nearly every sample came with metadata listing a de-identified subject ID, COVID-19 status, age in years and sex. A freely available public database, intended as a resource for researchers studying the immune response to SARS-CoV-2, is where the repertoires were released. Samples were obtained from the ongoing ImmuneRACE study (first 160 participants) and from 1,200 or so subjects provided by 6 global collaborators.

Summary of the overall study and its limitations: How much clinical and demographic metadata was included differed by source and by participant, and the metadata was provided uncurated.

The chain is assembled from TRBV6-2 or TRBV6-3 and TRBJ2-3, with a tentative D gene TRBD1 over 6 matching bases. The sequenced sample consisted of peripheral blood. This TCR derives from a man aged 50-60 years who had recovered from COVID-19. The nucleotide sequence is TGTGCCAGCAGTCCGAACAGGGTGAGCACAGATACGCAGTATTTT. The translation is CASSPNRVSTDTQYF.